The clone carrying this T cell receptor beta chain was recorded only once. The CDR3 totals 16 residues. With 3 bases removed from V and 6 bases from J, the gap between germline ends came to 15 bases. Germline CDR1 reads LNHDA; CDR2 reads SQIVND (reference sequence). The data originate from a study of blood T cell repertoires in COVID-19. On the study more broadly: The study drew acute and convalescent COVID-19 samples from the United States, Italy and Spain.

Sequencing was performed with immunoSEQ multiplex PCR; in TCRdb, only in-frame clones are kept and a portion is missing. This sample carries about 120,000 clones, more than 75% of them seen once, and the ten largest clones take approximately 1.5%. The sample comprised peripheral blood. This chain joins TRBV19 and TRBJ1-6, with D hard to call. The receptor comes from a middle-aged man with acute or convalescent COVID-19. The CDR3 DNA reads TGTGCCAGTAGTATGAGCCCGTACTTGAGTAATTCACCCCTCCACTTT. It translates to CASSMSPYLSNSPLHF. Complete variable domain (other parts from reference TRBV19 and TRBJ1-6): DGGITQSPKYLFRKEGQNVTLSCEQNLNHDAMYWYRQDPGQGLRLIYYSQIVNDFQKGDIAEGYSVSREKKESFPLTVTSAQKNPTAFYLCASSMSPYLSNSPLHFGNGTRLTVT.